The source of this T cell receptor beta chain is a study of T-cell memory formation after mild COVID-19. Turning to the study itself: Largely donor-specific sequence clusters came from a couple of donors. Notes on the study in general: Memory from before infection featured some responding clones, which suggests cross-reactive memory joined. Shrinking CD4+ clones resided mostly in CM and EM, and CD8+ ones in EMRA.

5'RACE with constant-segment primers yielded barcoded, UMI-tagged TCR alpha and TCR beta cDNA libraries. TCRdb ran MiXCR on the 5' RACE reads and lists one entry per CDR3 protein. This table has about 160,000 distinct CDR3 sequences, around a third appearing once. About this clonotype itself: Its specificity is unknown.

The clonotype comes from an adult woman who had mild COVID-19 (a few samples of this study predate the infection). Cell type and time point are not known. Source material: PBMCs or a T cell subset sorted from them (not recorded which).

CDR3 residues: CASSGTSGKTGELFF. The CDR3, as DNA: TGTGCCAGCAGTGGGACTAGCGGGAAAACCGGGGAGCTGTTTTTT. The rearrangement joins TRBV12-3 or TRBV12-4 to TRBJ2-2; 13 positions match TRBD2. This CDR3 is 15 amino acids long. Germline trimming cut 5 bases from V and 5 bases from J; bases unmatched to any gene: 2.